This T cell receptor beta chain is from a study of blood T cell repertoires in COVID-19. About the study: Collection of acute and convalescent COVID-19 samples took place in the United States, Italy and Spain. PBMCs, B-cell-depleted T cells, or T cells were the source of the cDNA or gDNA that made up the material.

Source study methods: Reference gene primer amplification yielded estimated nucleated cell counts. Assay used: immunoSEQ multiplex PCR; TCRdb lists only in-frame clones, some missing. V and J calls and clone size follow that table, whereas D and trimming were derived from the DNA. Of under 300,000 clones in the sample, about 88% were seen once. Germline lookup yields CDR1 LNHDA and CDR2 SQIVND (reference sequence). The ends were cut back, 4 bases at V and 13 bases at J, with 19 bases in the middle. The CDR3 length is 13 residues. The J gene is TRBJ1-2, the V gene TRBV19, with D tentatively TRBD1 (6 bases). Sequencing was carried out using peripheral blood. The receptor comes from a woman aged 40 to 49 who had recovered from COVID-19. CDR3 protein: CASSTSLLQGTTF. CDR3 DNA: TGTGCCAGTAGTACTTCCCTCCTACAGGGAACCACCTTC.